The T cell receptor beta chain under discussion was sequenced for a study of graft-versus-host responses after intestinal transplantation. As for the study in general: Uniformly, recipients were administered anti-thymocyte globulin induction with subsequent tacrolimus and steroids for about 3 years. Findings of the study overall: Declines in HvG clones occurring early post-transplant were associated with peak circulating GvH clone levels. Allografts carried high graft-versus-host to host-versus-graft clonal ratios in patients having graft-donor T cell macrochimerism. Marrow from the recipient contained GvH clones, some of which had appeared first in ileum or blood.

Data came from immunoSEQ multiplex PCR; TCRdb stores just in-frame clones and leaves some out. Here the sample spans about 39,000 clones, 93% being singletons. Looked up from germline, CDR1 is LGHNA and CDR2 is YNFKEQ. V lost 1 base and J lost 2, with 8 bases in between. The CDR3 runs 14 residues. With respect to this clone: Its matching antigen is unknown.

The chain employs TRBV4-2 and TRBJ1-1; perhaps TRBD1 as D (5 bases). The sequencing used unstimulated CD8+ T cells sorted from spleen or lymph node cells, collected before transplant. The sequence was collected from a human donor who was the organ donor for an intestinal transplant. The CDR3 spells CASSQGGDNTEAFF. The CDR3 DNA is TGTGCCAGCAGCCAAGGCGGGGACAACACTGAAGCTTTCTTT.